These T cell receptor beta chains were read from a single sample in a study of regulatory T cells in long-lasting Graves disease. One entry per CDR3 protein results from TCRdb running MiXCR on the multiplex PCR reads. The sample lists 300,000 to 350,000 distinct CDR3 sequences; 15% to 20% were seen once. The starting material was peripheral blood mononuclear cells (PBMCs), obtained when the disease was refractory, from a patient treated with antithyroid drugs. These receptors came from a female donor with Graves disease. CDR3s include the opening cysteine and the closing phenylalanine or tryptophan. Each record gives: J gene, clone size, D gene, V gene, CDR3 protein, CDR3 DNA. A D gene is named only where the DNA matches it firmly. Clone size is given for some rows only: seen once, a few or many times, or a class if the clone is expanded.

J gene: TRBJ1-1; clone size: few; D gene: .; V gene: TRBV5-1; CDR3 protein: CASSLEGGRIEAFF; CDR3 DNA: TGCGCCAGCAGCTTGGAGGGGGGCCGGATAGAAGCTTTCTTT
J gene: TRBJ2-7; clone size: .; D gene: TRBD2; V gene: TRBV9; CDR3 protein: CASSGRLADPKKYF; CDR3 DNA: TGTGCCAGCAGCGGGCGACTAGCAGATCCTAAGAAATACTTC
J gene: TRBJ2-5; clone size: .; D gene: .; V gene: TRBV19; CDR3 protein: CASTLRQRRETQYF; CDR3 DNA: TGTGCCAGTACTCTACGACAGAGACGAGAGACCCAGTACTTC
J gene: TRBJ1-2; clone size: .; D gene: .; V gene: TRBV12-3/TRBV12-4; CDR3 protein: CASSLLGLGGYGYTF; CDR3 DNA: TGTGCCAGCAGTCTTTTGGGCCTCGGGGGGTATGGCTACACCTTC
J gene: TRBJ2-7; clone size: .; D gene: .; V gene: TRBV29-1; CDR3 protein: CSVLGSPVYEQYF; CDR3 DNA: TGCAGCGTTTTAGGGTCCCCGGTCTACGAGCAGTACTTC
J gene: TRBJ2-1; clone size: .; D gene: .; V gene: TRBV6-4; CDR3 protein: CASSYTDPQPGNEQFF; CDR3 DNA: TGTGCCAGCAGTTACACGGACCCCCAGCCAGGGAATGAGCAGTTCTTC
J gene: TRBJ2-5; clone size: few; D gene: TRBD2; V gene: TRBV13; CDR3 protein: CASSLGGLAEQETQYF; CDR3 DNA: TGTGCCAGCAGTTTGGGGGGACTAGCGGAACAAGAGACCCAGTACTTC
J gene: TRBJ2-5; clone size: many; D gene: TRBD1; V gene: TRBV14; CDR3 protein: CASSPSGTGRTQYF; CDR3 DNA: TGTGCCAGCAGCCCCTCCGGGACAGGGAGAACCCAGTACTTC
J gene: TRBJ2-7; clone size: .; D gene: .; V gene: TRBV6-1; CDR3 protein: CASRLLGRLGEQYF; CDR3 DNA: TGTGCCAGCAGACTCCTAGGGCGCCTCGGCGAGCAGTACTTC
J gene: TRBJ1-1; clone size: .; D gene: .; V gene: TRBV29-1; CDR3 protein: CSAGTLNTEAFF; CDR3 DNA: TGCAGCGCTGGGACACTGAACACTGAAGCTTTCTTT
J gene: TRBJ1-1; clone size: many; D gene: .; V gene: TRBV5-6; CDR3 protein: CASSLRQTEAFF; CDR3 DNA: TGTGCCAGCAGCTTGCGACAGACTGAAGCTTTCTTT
J gene: TRBJ2-5; clone size: many; D gene: TRBD1; V gene: TRBV2; CDR3 protein: CASSAAGTGKKETQYF; CDR3 DNA: TGTGCCAGCAGTGCGGCCGGGACAGGGAAAAAAGAGACCCAGTACTTC
J gene: TRBJ1-6; clone size: few; D gene: .; V gene: TRBV7-3; CDR3 protein: CASSLNSRAGNSPLHF; CDR3 DNA: TGTGCCAGCAGCTTAAACTCAAGGGCCGGTAATTCACCCCTCCACTTT
J gene: TRBJ2-1; clone size: .; D gene: TRBD2; V gene: TRBV4-3; CDR3 protein: CASSQDAGLAGSLIF; CDR3 DNA: TGCGCCAGCAGCCAAGATGCGGGACTAGCGGGGTCCCTGATCTTC
J gene: TRBJ1-1; clone size: .; D gene: .; V gene: TRBV29-1; CDR3 protein: CSVYHNNGAFF; CDR3 DNA: TGCAGCGTTTATCACAACAATGGAGCTTTCTTT
J gene: TRBJ2-2; clone size: .; D gene: .; V gene: TRBV2; CDR3 protein: CASKGEGLTGELFF; CDR3 DNA: TGTGCCAGCAAGGGCGAGGGATTAACCGGGGAGCTGTTTTTT
J gene: TRBJ2-7; clone size: many; D gene: TRBD2; V gene: TRBV6-1; CDR3 protein: CASKWTSVSYEQYF; CDR3 DNA: TGTGCCAGCAAATGGACTAGCGTGAGCTACGAGCAGTACTTC
J gene: TRBJ2-7; clone size: many; D gene: .; V gene: TRBV2; CDR3 protein: CASSLLGAEQYF; CDR3 DNA: TGTGCCAGCAGTCTCTTAGGGGCCGAGCAGTACTTC
J gene: TRBJ2-4; clone size: many; D gene: .; V gene: TRBV5-6; CDR3 protein: CASSLKLDYIQYF; CDR3 DNA: TGTGCCAGCAGCTTAAAGCTGGACTACATTCAGTACTTC
J gene: TRBJ2-7; clone size: .; D gene: .; V gene: TRBV18; CDR3 protein: CASSPGGGSSSYEQYF; CDR3 DNA: TGTGCCAGCTCACCGGGTGGGGGGTCTTCCTCCTACGAGCAGTACTTC
J gene: TRBJ2-5; clone size: few; D gene: .; V gene: TRBV7-9; CDR3 protein: CASSLLGGETPYF; CDR3 DNA: TGTGCCAGCAGCTTACTGGGTGGAGAGACCCCGTACTTC
J gene: TRBJ1-5; clone size: few; D gene: TRBD1; V gene: TRBV7-9; CDR3 protein: CASSHGQGAGPQHF; CDR3 DNA: TGTGCCAGCAGCCACGGACAGGGGGCAGGCCCCCAGCATTTT
J gene: TRBJ2-2; clone size: once; D gene: .; V gene: TRBV15; CDR3 protein: CAISRDLRNGELFF; CDR3 DNA: TGTGCCATCAGCAGAGATCTACGGAACGGGGAGCTGTTTTTT
J gene: TRBJ2-1; clone size: .; D gene: .; V gene: TRBV7-8; CDR3 protein: CASSHQRHNEQFF; CDR3 DNA: TGTGCCAGCAGCCATCAGCGGCACAATGAGCAGTTCTTC
J gene: TRBJ1-6; clone size: .; D gene: TRBD1; V gene: TRBV7-3; CDR3 protein: CASSPTGGDNSPLHF; CDR3 DNA: TGTGCCAGCAGCCCTACAGGGGGGGACAATTCACCCCTCCACTTT
J gene: TRBJ1-5; clone size: many; D gene: .; V gene: TRBV28; CDR3 protein: CASSFKYPQHF; CDR3 DNA: TGTGCCAGCAGCTTCAAGTATCCCCAGCATTTT
J gene: TRBJ2-7; clone size: .; D gene: TRBD2; V gene: TRBV20-1; CDR3 protein: CSARLAGSYEQYF; CDR3 DNA: TGCAGTGCTAGACTAGCGGGCTCCTACGAGCAGTACTTC
J gene: TRBJ1-5; clone size: .; D gene: .; V gene: TRBV11-2; CDR3 protein: CANPLATSGEVLGQPQHF; CDR3 DNA: TGTGCCAACCCATTAGCGACATCAGGGGAAGTCCTGGGTCAGCCCCAGCATTTT
J gene: TRBJ2-1; clone size: few; D gene: TRBD2; V gene: TRBV29-1; CDR3 protein: CSVSTSGRGGEQFF; CDR3 DNA: TGCAGCGTGTCGACTAGCGGGAGGGGTGGTGAGCAGTTCTTC
J gene: TRBJ2-3; clone size: many; D gene: TRBD2; V gene: TRBV28; CDR3 protein: CASRRLAGEDTQYF; CDR3 DNA: TGTGCCAGCAGGAGACTAGCGGGAGAGGATACGCAGTATTTT